The clone carrying this T cell receptor beta chain was seen only once. These data originate in a study of blood T cell repertoires in COVID-19. The overall study: The origin of the acute and convalescent COVID-19 samples was the United States, Italy and Spain. PBMCs, B-cell-depleted T cells, or T cells provided the cDNA or gDNA that made up the material.

This table comes from immunoSEQ multiplex PCR, and its TCRdb copy is limited to in-frame clones, with some not included. The sample has 200,000 to 250,000 clones, 65% to 90% seen once. The V end lost 6 bases, the J end lost 2 bases, and 13 bases lay between the germline ends. This CDR3 region has 14 residues. CDR1 and CDR2 from the germline V gene are SNHLY and FYNNEI. The gene calls are TRBV2 and TRBJ1-1; D unclear. The TCR was taken from a woman in her seventies with acute or convalescent COVID-19. The sample consisted of peripheral blood. CDR3 coding DNA: TGTGCCAGCAGCACTGGCCGAGGAAACACTGAAGCTTTCTTT. It codes for CASSTGRGNTEAFF.